This TCR beta chain was recovered during a study of cytomegalovirus exposure and HLA in healthy donors. Study results and caveats: The study labeled 150 to 200 TCR beta chains cytomegalovirus-associated. Across HLA loci, a later analysis found differing TCR association rates, with DRB1 most and HLA-C fewest.

This clone was counted between two and nine times. The antigen is not known. Vbeta (60) and Jbeta (13) primers were used in the PCR. This table comes from immunoSEQ multiplex PCR, and its TCRdb copy is limited to in-frame clones, with some not included. The sample holds 110,000 to 150,000 clones, 80% to 90% seen once. The CDR3 covers 15 residues. V was cut by 3 bases and J by 4 bases, with 13 bases left in between. The germline V gene encodes CDR1 LNHNV and CDR2 YYDKDF (reference sequence). Material: PBMCs. The V and J genes are TRBV15 and TRBJ1-5; the D is unclear. This receptor was taken from a boy aged 2-15 years in good health and CMV-seronegative. CDR3 region: CATSREGSQNQPQHF. CDR3 bases: TGTGCCACCAGCAGGGAGGGTTCCCAAAATCAGCCCCAGCATTTT.